This entry lists 24 T cell receptor beta chains sequenced from one sample in a study of T cell repertoires in ileal Crohn's disease. TCRdb keeps only in-frame clones here, not all; method: immunoSEQ multiplex PCR. The sample holds approximately 10,000 clones, approximately 77% seen once. Time point here: neoterminal ileum biopsy at postoperative endoscopy, about 6 months after surgery. Sequencing input: ileal tissue. The origin of the receptors is an adult with Crohn's disease.

V usage is TRBV28 and J usage is TRBJ1-5, with D unclear. Germline CDR1 reads MDHEN; CDR2 reads SYDVKM. The V end lost 2 bases, the J end lost 5 bases, and 10 bases lay between the germline ends. There are 14 residues in the CDR3. The CDR3 loop is CASSLTPGDQPQHF. The CDR3 nucleotides read TGTGCCAGCAGTTTAACGCCCGGAGATCAGCCCCAGCATTTT.

CDR3 amino acids: CASSRMTGETNEKLFF. CDR3 sequence (DNA): TGTGCCAGCTCGCGGATGACAGGGGAAACTAATGAAAAACTGTTTTTT. The V and J genes are TRBV18 and TRBJ1-4, with 8 nucleotides matching TRBD1. From germline, CDR1 is KGHSH and CDR2 LQKENI. Trimming removed 6 bases from V and 1 base from J; junction bases left unmatched: 7. The CDR3 contains 16 residues.

This rearrangement joins TRBV7-4 to TRBJ2-1, with 11 bases that match TRBD2. V shed 0 bases and J 10 bases; nucleotides not matched to a gene: 8. Germline V gene lookup returns CDR1 SGHVT and CDR2 SQSDAQ. This CDR3 comprises 16 residues. The CDR3 loop is CASSLATSGSSEEQFF. The DNA for the CDR3 is TGTGCCAGCAGCTTAGCAACTAGCGGGAGTTCTGAAGAGCAGTTCTTC.

The rearrangement uses TRBV5-1 and TRBJ2-5, with TRBD1 matching 10 bases. Losses at the gene ends were 5 bases for V and 5 bases for J; bases not matched to a gene: 6. The V gene's germline CDR1 is SGHRS and CDR2 YFSETQ. The CDR3 loop spans 14 amino acids. The CDR3 DNA follows: TGCGCCAGCAGGCAGACAGGGGGCTGGGAGACCCAGTACTTC. The encoded protein is CASRQTGGWETQYF.

V and J are TRBV29-1 and TRBJ2-5; 10 bases are a match to TRBD2. There are 16 residues in the CDR3. Germline CDR1 and CDR2: SQVTM and ANQGSEA. V dropped 4 bases and J dropped 5; count of bases not matched to a gene: 13. The CDR3 region is CSVGGLAGVGWETQYF. For the CDR3, the DNA is TGCAGCGTTGGAGGTCTAGCGGGAGTGGGCTGGGAGACCCAGTACTTC.

This chain's CDR3 is CASRSKGILISGYTF. CDR3 coding DNA: TGTGCCAGCAGGTCAAAAGGAATTCTTATTTCGGGGTACACCTTC. The chain uses TRBV28 and TRBJ1-2; D not certain. Germline V gene lookup returns CDR1 MDHEN and CDR2 SYDVKM. The CDR3 contains 15 residues. Trimming took 6 bases from V and 11 from J, leaving 25 bases between them.

The CDR3 loop is CATSRPRTDIQYF. CDR3 coding DNA: TGTGCCACCAGCAGACCCCGAACGGACATTCAGTACTTC. This chain links TRBV15 with TRBJ2-4; no reliable D call. V was shortened by 2 bases and J by 8 bases, with 10 bases between the two germline ends. The CDR3 loop spans 13 amino acids. Germline CDR1 and CDR2: LNHNV and YYDKDF (reference sequence).

This chain connects TRBV29-1 to TRBJ1-1; D is ambiguous. Trimming removed 6 bases at V and 1 base at J, with 6 bases between. This CDR3 region has 11 residues. Germline lookup yields CDR1 SQVTM and CDR2 ANQGSEA. The chain's CDR3 is CSVAENTEAFF. DNA of the CDR3: TGCAGCGTGGCAGAGAACACTGAAGCTTTCTTT.

This clone was observed a handful of times. The chain is built from TRBV4-2 and TRBJ2-5; TRBD1 aligns across 10 bases. V lost 3 bases and J lost 5; bases outside the gene matches: 6. The CDR3 is made up of 15 amino acids. Germline CDR1 LGHNA, CDR2 YNFKEQ. The CDR3 spells CASSQGDRGQETQYF. CDR3 in DNA: TGTGCCAGCAGCCAGGGTGACAGGGGGCAGGAGACCCAGTACTTC.

This clone was picked up a small number of times. The chain combines TRBV10-2 with TRBJ2-7; D gene unclear. V was cut by 5 bases and J by 0 bases, with 11 bases left in between. This CDR3 has 14 residues. The germline CDR1 and CDR2 sequences are WSHSY and SAAADI. The CDR3 DNA follows: TGCGCCAGCAGTACCGACCGGAGCTCCTACGAGCAGTACTTC. This sequence encodes CASSTDRSSYEQYF.

CDR3 loop: CASSLEGTSGRFYNEQFF. CDR3 coding DNA: TGTGCCAGCAGCTTAGAGGGGACTAGCGGGAGGTTCTACAATGAGCAGTTCTTC. The chain uses TRBV7-2 and TRBJ2-1; 15 bases are shared with TRBD2. Germline V gene lookup returns CDR1 SGHTA and CDR2 FQGNSA. With V trimmed by 1 base and J by 3 bases, 4 bases remained unmatched. This CDR3 spans 18 amino acids.

This rearrangement joins TRBV4-2 to TRBJ1-2; the match to TRBD1 covers 8 bases. Per the germline V gene, CDR1 is LGHNA and CDR2 is YNFKEQ. V trimming: 0 bases; J trimming: 4 bases; junction bases outside the gene matches: 1. This CDR3 region has 14 residues. The CDR3 loop reads CASSQDDRGYGYTF. CDR3 nucleotide sequence: TGTGCCAGCAGCCAAGACGACAGGGGCTATGGCTACACCTTC.

Worth noting for this clone: Its ends do not fully match the called genes, so a read error is possible. The V gene is TRBV6-5, the J gene TRBJ2-1; 10 bases map to TRBD2. Germline V CDR1 and CDR2: MNHEY, SVGAGI. This CDR3 contains 14 residues. CDR3 protein: CASSLLGGTSGILF. Written as DNA, the CDR3 is TGTGCCAGCAGTTTACTGGGCGGAACTAGCGGGATTCTCTTC.

The chain joins TRBV27 to TRBJ2-1, with 11 bases matching TRBD2. The CDR3 totals 15 residues. The V gene's germline CDR1 is MNHEY and CDR2 SMNVEV (reference sequence). Trimming at V came to 8 bases and at J to 2 bases, leaving 5 bases not matched to a gene. For the CDR3, the DNA is TGTGCCAGCTGTAGCGGGAGGGCACCCTACAATGAGCAGTTCTTC. Protein: CASCSGRAPYNEQFF.

The chain combines TRBV18 with TRBJ2-3, with D tentatively TRBD1 (5 bases). The CDR3 has 13 amino acids. The ends were cut back, 2 bases at V and 6 bases at J, with 9 bases in the middle. CDR1 is KGHSH, CDR2 LQKENI, per germline. The CDR3 nucleotides are TGTGCCAGCTCACCAGCAGGGTTGGATACGCAGTATTTT. Encoded protein: CASSPAGLDTQYF.

This clone was seen only a few times. This chain links TRBV9 with TRBJ2-2; tentative D call: TRBD2 (5 bases). CDR1 and CDR2 (germline): SGDLS, YYNGEE. The CDR3 length is 17 residues. Trimming pared 4 bases from V and 3 bases from J, leaving 19 bases between. CDR3 residues: CASSSFRRLSDTGELFF. DNA of the CDR3: TGTGCCAGCAGCTCCTTCCGGAGGCTATCTGACACCGGGGAGCTGTTTTTT. Full variable domain (remainder filled in from reference TRBV9 and TRBJ2-2): DSGVTQTPKHLITATGQRVTLRCSPRSGDLSVYWYQQSLDQGLQFLIQYYNGEERAKGNILERFSAQQFPDLHSELNLSSLELGDSALYFCASSSFRRLSDTGELFFGEGSRLTVL.

The chain joins TRBV4-1 to TRBJ2-5, with D hard to call. The germline gives CDR1 MGHRA, CDR2 YSYEKL. The CDR3 is 14 amino acids. Trimming took 1 base from V and 4 from J, leaving 10 bases between them. The DNA of the CDR3 is TGCGCCAGCAGCCAAGTTCGAGGCCCAGAGACCCAGTACTTC. Protein product: CASSQVRGPETQYF.

V is TRBV5-4 and J is TRBJ2-7; the match to TRBD2 covers 14 bases. V was clipped by 2 bases and J by 5 bases; unmatched bases: 3. Germline assignment: CDR1 SGHNT and CDR2 YYREEE (reference sequence). The CDR3 is 15 amino acids. CDR3 nucleotide sequence: TGTGCCAGCAGCTTCGGGACTAGCGGGAGAAACGAGCAGTACTTC. Encoded protein: CASSFGTSGRNEQYF. Variable domain in full (rest from reference TRBV5-4 and TRBJ2-7): ETGVTQSPTHLIKTRGQQVTLRCSSQSGHNTVSWYQQALGQGPQFIFQYYREEENGRGNFPPRFSGLQFPNYSSELNVNALELDDSALYLCASSFGTSGRNEQYFGPGTRLTVT.

This chain uses TRBV7-8 with TRBJ2-2, with 14 positions matching TRBD2. Germline loops: CDR1 SGHVS, CDR2 FQNEAQ. With 4 bases clipped from V and 3 bases from J, the junction kept 13 bases outside the gene matches. This CDR3 region has 20 residues. The CDR3 bases are TGTGCCAGCAGCTACCGACCGGGACTAGCGGGAGTAGGGGACACCGGGGAGCTGTTTTTT. As protein: CASSYRPGLAGVGDTGELFF.

The J gene is TRBJ1-5, the V gene TRBV5-1; D remains unclear. Germline assignment: CDR1 SGHRS and CDR2 YFSETQ. The CDR3 runs to 13 residues. Trimming shortened V by 5 bases and J by 6 bases, and 12 bases separated the two germline ends. The CDR3 DNA reads TGCGCCAGCAGATCCGATCCCGGTCAGCCCCAGCATTTT. It translates to CASRSDPGQPQHF.

The chain couples TRBV5-4 to TRBJ2-7; TRBD2 matches at 11 bases. Germline trimming cut 2 bases from V and 2 bases from J; bases unmatched to any gene: 6. The length of the CDR3 is 16 residues. Per germline, CDR1 SGHNT and CDR2 YYREEE (reference sequence). As DNA, the CDR3 is TGTGCCAGCAGCTTCGGAGGTAGCGGGAGGGCCTACGAGCAGTACTTC. Encoded protein: CASSFGGSGRAYEQYF.

CDR3 bases: TGTGCCAGCACCAGGGAATGGAACACTGAAGCTTTCTTT. This translates into CASTREWNTEAFF. The V call is TRBV7-9, the J call TRBJ1-1, with D maybe TRBD1 (5 bases). The CDR3 has 13 amino acids. V lost 7 bases and J 1 base, leaving 10 bases between the germline ends. CDR1 and CDR2 (germline): SEHNR, FQNEAQ (reference sequence).

V gene TRBV5-1 combines with J gene TRBJ2-7; weak D call: TRBD2 (5 bases). The V and J ends lost 0 bases and 0 bases respectively, with 7 bases between them. Germline lookup yields CDR1 SGHRS and CDR2 YFSETQ. The CDR3 is made up of 14 amino acids. CDR3 DNA sequence: TGCGCCAGCAGCTTGGCAGCGGCCTCCTACGAGCAGTACTTC. Protein product: CASSLAAASYEQYF.

This clone was seen a handful of times. V and J are TRBV6-6 and TRBJ1-3, with 7 bases fitting TRBD1. The CDR3 loop spans 15 amino acids. Germline V gives CDR1 MNHNY, CDR2 SVGAGI (reference sequence). Trimming cost V 5 bases and J 4 bases; bases outside gene matches: 8. CDR3 nucleotides: TGTGCCAGCAGTCTTCCGAGGGGGCAAGGAAACACCATATATTTT. Translated: CASSLPRGQGNTIYF.